A single sample is the source of the 3 T cell receptor beta chains below, sequenced in a study of T cell responses to AZD1222 COVID-19 vaccine. The method was immunoSEQ multiplex PCR; TCRdb's version includes in-frame clones alone and lacks a portion of them. The sample records over 95,000 clones, approximately 84% being singletons. This material consisted of peripheral blood, taken 28 days after the second AZD1222 dose. The source of these receptors is an adult who received the AZD1222 COVID-19 vaccine.

V usage is TRBV5-6 and J usage is TRBJ2-5; D is perhaps TRBD2 (5 bases). The CDR3 has 14 residues. Germline V gene lookup returns CDR1 SGHDT and CDR2 YYEEEE. Trimming removed 4 bases at V and 4 bases at J, with 14 bases between. The CDR3 DNA is TGTGCCAGCAGCCCGGGGATTCTAGGAGAGACCCAGTACTTC. It specifies CASSPGILGETQYF.

This clone was recorded only once. This chain joins TRBV7-2 and TRBJ1-1, with D hard to call. This CDR3 is 13 amino acids long. Germline assignment: CDR1 SGHTA and CDR2 FQGNSA. Trimming left V 1 base short and J 6 bases short, with 9 bases between. This CDR3 is CASSLGPGAEAFF. The CDR3 DNA is TGTGCCAGCAGCTTAGGGCCCGGGGCTGAAGCTTTCTTT.

Only a few counts were recorded for this clone. This chain uses TRBV11-2 with TRBJ2-7; the D gene is possibly TRBD1 (6 bases). V shed 1 base and J shed 2 bases, with 12 bases lying between them. The CDR3 loop spans 15 amino acids. Looked up from germline, CDR1 is SGHAT and CDR2 is FQNNGV. CDR3 in DNA: TGTGCCAGCAGCTTAGGCCGGGACACTGCCTACGAGCAGTACTTC. The encoded protein is CASSLGRDTAYEQYF. Using reference TRBV11-2 and TRBJ2-7 for the parts outside the CDR3, the full variable domain is EAGVAQSPRYKIIEKRQSVAFWCNPISGHATLYWYQQILGQGPKLLIQFQNNGVVDDSQLPKDRFSAERLKGVDSTLKIQPAKLEDSAVYLCASSLGRDTAYEQYFGPGTRLTVT.